This T cell receptor (beta chain) was observed in a study of T cell repertoires in cytomegalovirus infection. As for the study in general: CMV infection and matching HLA type were both indicated by public TCR beta signatures.

From the reads, TCRdb called clonotypes with MiXCR, one entry per CDR3 protein. In the table there are around 280,000 distinct CDR3 sequences, about a tenth of which are singletons. CDR1 is SGHKS, CDR2 YYEKEE, per germline (reference sequence). V was clipped by 0 bases and J by 6 bases, with 6 bases between them. CDR3 size: 12 residues. Study-level results: Ex vivo, HLA-C-restricted CMV-specific TCR beta clonotypes prevailed over the rest of the response. Summed public TCR beta family frequency identified CMV carriers bearing the relevant HLA.

Concerning this clonotype itself: Its antigen is as yet unknown.

The clonotype originates from a human donor in good health (CMV status not recorded). Some clones in this sample may be carry-over from other donors' samples. Sequencing was done on a sample of PBMCs. The rearrangement links TRBV5-5 to TRBJ1-1; D not certain. DNA of the CDR3: TGTGCCAGCAGCTTGGGGAAATCTGAAGCTTTCTTT. Its protein is CASSLGKSEAFF.